The sample holds many counts of the clone carrying this T cell receptor beta chain. Its target is unknown. TCRdb reprocessed the reads with MiXCR, giving one entry per CDR3 protein. The data contain some 77,000 distinct CDR3 sequences, about 3.8% of them singletons. The sample belongs to a study of T cell repertoires in cytomegalovirus infection. As for the study in general: Matching HLA type, along with CMV infection, was indicated by public TCR beta signatures. Study-level points and caveats: Dominating the ex vivo response were HLA-C-restricted CMV-specific TCR beta clonotypes. Cumulative public TCR beta family frequency identified carriers of CMV plus the relevant HLA.

Trimming shortened V by 3 bases and J by 1 base, and 7 bases separated the two germline ends. This CDR3 comprises 14 residues. Looked up from germline, CDR1 is MGHRA and CDR2 is YSYEKL. The material sequenced was PBMCs. The clonotype comes from a human donor in good health (CMV status not recorded). Some clones in this sample may be carry-over from other donors' samples. The chain carries TRBV4-1 and TRBJ1-5, with D perhaps TRBD1 (6 bases). The CDR3 region is CASSQTGSNQPQHF. The CDR3, as DNA: TGCGCCAGCAGCCAGACAGGAAGCAATCAGCCCCAGCATTTT.